Listed below are T cell receptor beta chains from one sample, sequenced in a study of multiple sclerosis patients with progressive multifocal leukoencephalopathy. Assay used: immunoSEQ multiplex PCR; TCRdb lists only in-frame clones, some missing. The repertoire holds about 28,000 clones, with 85% to 90% as singletons. The sample here was PBMCs, taken from a patient treated with natalizumab. All receptors derive from a human donor with multiple sclerosis. Each CDR3 is given with its conserved first and last residue. The order of the fields is D gene, clone size, J gene, V gene, CDR3 length, CDR3 protein, CDR3 DNA. A D gene is named only where the DNA matches it firmly. Clone size is shown for a subset of rows, as once, few, many or a class of expanded clone.

d_call: -
clone_size: -
j_call: TRBJ1-2
v_call: TRBV7-2
cdr3_length: 16
cdr3_aa: CASSLVAASLGYGYTF
cdr3_nt: TGTGCCAGCAGCTTAGTGGCAGCTTCTTTGGGGTATGGCTACACCTTC

d_call: -
clone_size: -
j_call: TRBJ2-2
v_call: TRBV4-3
cdr3_length: 15
cdr3_aa: CASSSSLLATGELFF
cdr3_nt: TGCGCCAGCAGCTCCTCCCTCCTGGCGACGGGGGAGCTGTTTTTT

d_call: TRBD1
clone_size: -
j_call: TRBJ2-7
v_call: TRBV28
cdr3_length: 13
cdr3_aa: CASSYRDSYEQYF
cdr3_nt: TGTGCCAGCAGTTACCGGGACAGCTACGAGCAGTACTTC

d_call: TRBD1
clone_size: -
j_call: TRBJ1-5
v_call: TRBV2
cdr3_length: 16
cdr3_aa: CASSASLRDRAQPQHF
cdr3_nt: TGTGCCAGCAGTGCCTCTCTTCGGGACAGGGCGCAGCCCCAGCATTTT

d_call: TRBD2
clone_size: -
j_call: TRBJ2-1
v_call: TRBV5-4
cdr3_length: 16
cdr3_aa: CASSRLLAGGTNEQFF
cdr3_nt: TGTGCCAGCAGCCGCCTCCTAGCGGGGGGCACCAATGAGCAGTTCTTC

d_call: TRBD1
clone_size: -
j_call: TRBJ2-5
v_call: TRBV18
cdr3_length: 18
cdr3_aa: CASSDGTGIGLGQETQYF
cdr3_nt: TGTGCCAGCTCCGACGGGACAGGGATTGGCTTGGGACAAGAGACCCAGTACTTC

d_call: -
clone_size: -
j_call: TRBJ1-1
v_call: TRBV7-9
cdr3_length: 13
cdr3_aa: CASSLRGNTEAFF
cdr3_nt: TGTGCCAGCAGCTTAAGAGGGAACACTGAAGCTTTCTTT

d_call: -
clone_size: few
j_call: TRBJ1-4
v_call: TRBV7-4
cdr3_length: 15
cdr3_aa: CASSPQEAYNEKLFF
cdr3_nt: TGTGCCAGCAGCCCCCAGGAGGCTTATAATGAAAAACTGTTTTTT

d_call: -
clone_size: -
j_call: TRBJ2-3
v_call: TRBV6-1
cdr3_length: 18
cdr3_aa: CASSGTSGHRIGTDTQYF
cdr3_nt: TGTGCCAGCAGTGGAACGTCGGGACACAGAATAGGCACAGATACGCAGTATTTT

d_call: -
clone_size: -
j_call: TRBJ2-7
v_call: TRBV5-1
cdr3_length: 13
cdr3_aa: CASSVTITYEQYF
cdr3_nt: TGCGCCAGCAGCGTGACTATTACCTACGAGCAGTACTTC

d_call: TRBD2
clone_size: -
j_call: TRBJ2-2
v_call: TRBV28
cdr3_length: 13
cdr3_aa: CASFAGVTGELFF
cdr3_nt: TGTGCCAGCTTCGCGGGGGTGACCGGGGAGCTGTTTTTT

d_call: TRBD1
clone_size: -
j_call: TRBJ1-1
v_call: TRBV5-4
cdr3_length: 14
cdr3_aa: CASSRTGGYTEAFF
cdr3_nt: TGTGCCAGCAGTCGGACAGGGGGCTACACTGAAGCTTTCTTT

d_call: TRBD1
clone_size: -
j_call: TRBJ2-3
v_call: TRBV5-1
cdr3_length: 15
cdr3_aa: CASSRDRGGTDTQYF
cdr3_nt: TGCGCCAGCAGCCGTGACAGGGGCGGTACAGATACGCAGTATTTT

d_call: -
clone_size: -
j_call: TRBJ2-7
v_call: TRBV6-5
cdr3_length: 15
cdr3_aa: CASSYSQDRRYEQYF
cdr3_nt: TGTGCCAGCAGTTACTCACAGGACAGACGCTACGAGCAGTACTTC

d_call: -
clone_size: -
j_call: TRBJ2-7
v_call: TRBV11-1
cdr3_length: 16
cdr3_aa: CASSLTATPGTYEQYF
cdr3_nt: TGTGCCAGCAGCTTAACCGCCACTCCGGGCACCTACGAGCAGTACTTC

d_call: -
clone_size: -
j_call: TRBJ2-5
v_call: TRBV5-4
cdr3_length: 13
cdr3_aa: CASSLENKETQYF
cdr3_nt: TGTGCCAGCAGCTTGGAAAACAAAGAGACCCAGTACTTC

d_call: TRBD1
clone_size: -
j_call: TRBJ2-2
v_call: TRBV19
cdr3_length: 14
cdr3_aa: CAPQAGGLAGELFF
cdr3_nt: TGTGCCCCCCAGGCAGGGGGCTTGGCCGGGGAGCTGTTTTTT

d_call: TRBD2
clone_size: -
j_call: TRBJ2-1
v_call: TRBV7-9
cdr3_length: 16
cdr3_aa: CASSLPAGVSYNEQFF
cdr3_nt: TGTGCCAGCAGCTTACCTGCGGGGGTCTCCTACAATGAGCAGTTCTTC

d_call: -
clone_size: -
j_call: TRBJ1-2
v_call: TRBV5-1
cdr3_length: 16
cdr3_aa: CASSSGPQRGVPGYTF
cdr3_nt: TGCGCCAGCAGCTCGGGACCTCAGCGGGGCGTCCCTGGCTACACCTTC

d_call: TRBD1
clone_size: -
j_call: TRBJ1-4
v_call: TRBV28
cdr3_length: 15
cdr3_aa: CASRLSTGGIGKLFF
cdr3_nt: TGTGCCAGCAGGCTCTCGACAGGGGGCATCGGAAAACTGTTTTTT

d_call: -
clone_size: once
j_call: TRBJ2-5
v_call: TRBV7-3
cdr3_length: 13
cdr3_aa: CASSWDIQETQYF
cdr3_nt: TGTGCCAGCAGCTGGGACATCCAAGAGACCCAGTACTTC

d_call: TRBD1
clone_size: -
j_call: TRBJ1-2
v_call: TRBV6-7
cdr3_length: 17
cdr3_aa: CASSYPLAGGATNGYTF
cdr3_nt: TGTGCCAGCAGTTACCCCCTAGCAGGGGGCGCAACAAATGGCTACACCTTC

d_call: -
clone_size: -
j_call: TRBJ2-5
v_call: TRBV23-1
cdr3_length: 14
cdr3_aa: CASSQSLGRETQYF
cdr3_nt: TGCGCCAGCAGTCAATCGTTGGGCCGGGAGACCCAGTACTTC

d_call: TRBD1
clone_size: once
j_call: TRBJ2-3
v_call: TRBV6-6
cdr3_length: 16
cdr3_aa: CASSYSRTGGTDTQYF
cdr3_nt: TGTGCCAGCAGTTACTCGAGAACAGGGGGCACAGATACGCAGTATTTT

d_call: -
clone_size: -
j_call: TRBJ1-3
v_call: TRBV19
cdr3_length: 13
cdr3_aa: CASSGGLRNTIYF
cdr3_nt: TGTGCCAGTAGTGGAGGGCTCAGAAACACCATATATTTT

d_call: TRBD1
clone_size: -
j_call: TRBJ1-4
v_call: TRBV5-6
cdr3_length: 17
cdr3_aa: CASSLNARQGLNEKLFF
cdr3_nt: TGTGCCAGCAGCTTAAATGCCAGACAGGGCCTTAATGAAAAACTGTTTTTT

d_call: TRBD2
clone_size: -
j_call: TRBJ2-3
v_call: TRBV5-1
cdr3_length: 17
cdr3_aa: CASSSVGSGVSTDTQYF
cdr3_nt: TGCGCCAGCAGCTCCGTAGGTAGCGGGGTAAGCACAGATACGCAGTATTTT

d_call: -
clone_size: -
j_call: TRBJ1-5
v_call: TRBV19
cdr3_length: 13
cdr3_aa: CASSIRHNQPQHF
cdr3_nt: TGTGCCAGTAGTATCCGACACAATCAGCCCCAGCATTTT

d_call: -
clone_size: -
j_call: TRBJ2-3
v_call: TRBV6-4
cdr3_length: 15
cdr3_aa: CASSDWSGYTDTQYF
cdr3_nt: TGTGCCAGCAGTGACTGGAGCGGGTACACAGATACGCAGTATTTT

d_call: -
clone_size: -
j_call: TRBJ1-4
v_call: TRBV5-8
cdr3_length: 16
cdr3_aa: CASSLGGRGRDEKLFF
cdr3_nt: TGTGCCAGCAGCTTGGGGGGCAGGGGACGTGATGAAAAACTGTTTTTT

d_call: -
clone_size: -
j_call: TRBJ2-3
v_call: TRBV18
cdr3_length: 16
cdr3_aa: CASSPPGGRSTDTQYF
cdr3_nt: TGTGCCAGCTCACCACCGGGGGGCAGGAGCACAGATACGCAGTATTTT

d_call: -
clone_size: few
j_call: TRBJ1-1
v_call: TRBV4-3
cdr3_length: 13
cdr3_aa: CASSQDKGTEAFF
cdr3_nt: TGCGCCAGCAGCCAAGATAAGGGCACTGAAGCTTTCTTT

d_call: -
clone_size: -
j_call: TRBJ1-1
v_call: TRBV2
cdr3_length: 13
cdr3_aa: CASSAALNTEAFF
cdr3_nt: TGTGCCAGCAGTGCGGCACTGAACACTGAAGCTTTCTTT

d_call: TRBD1
clone_size: once
j_call: TRBJ2-5
v_call: TRBV7-2
cdr3_length: 16
cdr3_aa: CASSPSPRQGAWTQYF
cdr3_nt: TGTGCCAGCAGCCCTAGCCCCCGGCAGGGGGCATGGACCCAGTACTTC

d_call: TRBD1
clone_size: -
j_call: TRBJ2-5
v_call: TRBV10-1
cdr3_length: 15
cdr3_aa: CASSETTGGQETQYF
cdr3_nt: TGCGCCAGCAGTGAGACGACAGGGGGCCAGGAGACCCAGTACTTC

d_call: -
clone_size: -
j_call: TRBJ1-6
v_call: TRBV6-1
cdr3_length: 12
cdr3_aa: CASSLGNSPLHF
cdr3_nt: TGTGCCAGCAGTTTGGGGAATTCACCCCTCCACTTT

d_call: -
clone_size: -
j_call: TRBJ2-3
v_call: TRBV6-7
cdr3_length: 14
cdr3_aa: CASSYSVSTDTQYF
cdr3_nt: TGTGCCAGCAGTTACTCAGTTAGCACAGATACGCAGTATTTT